This T cell receptor beta chain was retrieved from a study of cytomegalovirus exposure and HLA in healthy donors. Broader study findings: Presence/absence results assume similar sequencing depth per donor, which may not hold.

Turning to this clone: As yet, its antigen is unknown.

Trimming cost V 1 base and J 2 bases; bases outside gene matches: 4. The CDR3 has 16 residues. The germline V gene encodes CDR1 SGHRS and CDR2 YFSETQ. The PCR ran on 60 Vbeta and 13 Jbeta primers. The method was immunoSEQ multiplex PCR; TCRdb's version includes in-frame clones alone and lacks a portion of them. The data show 110,000 to 150,000 clones, roughly 75% seen once. This receptor was taken from a man aged 35 to 55 in good health and CMV-seropositive. Input material: PBMCs. J is TRBJ2-3 and V is TRBV5-1, with 10 bases that match TRBD2. The CDR3: CASSLIAGGLTDTQYF. For the CDR3, the DNA is TGCGCCAGCAGCTTGATAGCGGGGGGACTCACAGATACGCAGTATTTT.